This TCR beta chain was profiled in a study of T cell changes during pregnancy in multiple sclerosis. The assay was immunoSEQ multiplex PCR, and TCRdb's table has in-frame clones only and misses some. The top ten clones hold about 2.5% of a sample with tens of thousands of clones, 92% of them seen once. Trimming shortened V by 6 bases and J by 4 bases, and 12 bases separated the two germline ends. The CDR3 has 14 residues. In germline, CDR1 is SNHLY, CDR2 FYNNEI. This clonotype originated in a female donor with multiple sclerosis, enrolled in a pregnancy study. The gene calls are TRBV2 and TRBJ1-4; no clear D. The sample consisted of peripheral blood, taken before pregnancy. CDR3 residues: CASSANGLNEKLFF. The CDR3 bases are TGTGCCAGCAGCGCCAATGGCCTTAATGAAAAACTGTTTTTT. Drawing the rest from reference TRBV2 and TRBJ1-4, the complete variable domain is EPEVTQTPSHQVTQMGQEVILRCVPISNHLYFYWYRQILGQKVEFLVSFYNNEISEKSEIFDDQFSVERPDGSNFTLKIRSTKLEDSAMYFCASSANGLNEKLFFGSGTQLSVL.